The entry below describes one T cell receptor beta chain. This record belongs to a study of blood T cell repertoires in COVID-19. About the research overall: The United States, Italy and Spain provided the acute and convalescent COVID-19 samples. T cells, B-cell-depleted T cells, or PBMCs supplied cDNA or gDNA.

In the source study's methods: Reference gene primer amplification in the assay estimated nucleated cell counts. Some clones are missing from TCRdb's copy, which holds only in-frame ones; the method was immunoSEQ multiplex PCR. That table is the source of V, J and clone size, and D and trimming were worked out from the DNA. There are 200,000 to 250,000 clones in the sample; 75% to 85% occur only once, and around 7% lies in the top ten. Enrolled during active infection, Seattle patients were then followed longitudinally. The receptor comes from a woman older than 75 with COVID-19, enrolled during active disease. Sequencing was done on a sample of peripheral blood.

CDR3 nucleotides: TGTGCCAGCAGCTTAGCGCCTAGCGGGTCCTCACACGAGCAGTACTTC. It encodes CASSLAPSGSSHEQYF. The chain employs TRBV11-1 and TRBJ2-7, with 8 bases fitting TRBD2. Losses at the gene ends were 0 bases for V and 5 bases for J; bases not matched to a gene: 9. This CDR3 has 16 residues. Germline lookup yields CDR1 SGHAT and CDR2 FQDESV (reference sequence).